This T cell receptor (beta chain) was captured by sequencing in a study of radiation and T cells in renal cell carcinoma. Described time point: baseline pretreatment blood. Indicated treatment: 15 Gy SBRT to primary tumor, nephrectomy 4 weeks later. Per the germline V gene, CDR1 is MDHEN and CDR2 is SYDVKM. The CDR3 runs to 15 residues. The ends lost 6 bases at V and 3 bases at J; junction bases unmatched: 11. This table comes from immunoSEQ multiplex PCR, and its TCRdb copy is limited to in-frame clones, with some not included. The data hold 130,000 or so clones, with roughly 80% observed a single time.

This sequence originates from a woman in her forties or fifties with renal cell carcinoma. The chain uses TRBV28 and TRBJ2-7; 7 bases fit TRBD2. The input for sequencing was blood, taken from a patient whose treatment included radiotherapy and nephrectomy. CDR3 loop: CASRTSAPRYYEQYF. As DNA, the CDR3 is TGTGCCAGCAGAACTAGCGCGCCTCGCTACTACGAGCAGTACTTC.